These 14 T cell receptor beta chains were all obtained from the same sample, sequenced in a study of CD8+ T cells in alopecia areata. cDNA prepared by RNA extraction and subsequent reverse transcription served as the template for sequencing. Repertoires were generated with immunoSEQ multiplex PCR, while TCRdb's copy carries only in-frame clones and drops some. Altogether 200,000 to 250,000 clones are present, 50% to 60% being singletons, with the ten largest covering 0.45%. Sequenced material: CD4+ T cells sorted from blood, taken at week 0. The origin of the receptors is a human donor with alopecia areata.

The CDR3 DNA sequence: TGTGCCTGGACTGGGGAACGTGCGGGAGGTAACGAGCAGTACTTC. It codes for CAWTGERAGGNEQYF. The chain couples TRBV30 to TRBJ2-7; 8 nucleotides line up with TRBD2. The CDR3 runs 15 residues. Germline CDR1 is GTSNPN and CDR2 is SVGIG (reference sequence). Unmatched junction bases numbered 13, after V lost 4 bases and J lost 5 bases.

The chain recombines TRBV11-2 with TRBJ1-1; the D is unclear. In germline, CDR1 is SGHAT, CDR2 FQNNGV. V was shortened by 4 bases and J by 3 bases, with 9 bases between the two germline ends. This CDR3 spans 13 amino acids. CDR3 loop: CASSSRADTEAFF. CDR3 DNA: TGTGCCAGCAGCTCCCGGGCCGACACTGAAGCTTTCTTT. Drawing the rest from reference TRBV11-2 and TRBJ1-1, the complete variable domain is EAGVAQSPRYKIIEKRQSVAFWCNPISGHATLYWYQQILGQGPKLLIQFQNNGVVDDSQLPKDRFSAERLKGVDSTLKIQPAKLEDSAVYLCASSSRADTEAFFGQGTRLTVV.

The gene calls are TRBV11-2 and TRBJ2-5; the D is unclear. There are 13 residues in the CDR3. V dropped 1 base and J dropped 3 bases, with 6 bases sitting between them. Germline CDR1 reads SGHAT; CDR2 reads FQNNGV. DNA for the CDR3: TGTGCCAGCAGCTTAGGAACAGAAGAGACCCAGTACTTC. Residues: CASSLGTEETQYF.

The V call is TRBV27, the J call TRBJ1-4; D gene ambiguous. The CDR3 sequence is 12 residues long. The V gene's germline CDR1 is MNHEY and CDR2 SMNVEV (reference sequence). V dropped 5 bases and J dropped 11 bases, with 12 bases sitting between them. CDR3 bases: TGTGCCAGCAGTCCTTCTTACGGGAAACTGTTTTTT. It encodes CASSPSYGKLFF.

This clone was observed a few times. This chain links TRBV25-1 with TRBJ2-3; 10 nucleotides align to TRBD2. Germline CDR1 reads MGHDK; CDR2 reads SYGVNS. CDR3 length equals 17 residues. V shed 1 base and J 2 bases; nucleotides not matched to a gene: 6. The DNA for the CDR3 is TGTGCCAGCAGTGAATCGGGTAGCGGGGGGATCACAGATACGCAGTATTTT. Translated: CASSESGSGGITDTQYF.

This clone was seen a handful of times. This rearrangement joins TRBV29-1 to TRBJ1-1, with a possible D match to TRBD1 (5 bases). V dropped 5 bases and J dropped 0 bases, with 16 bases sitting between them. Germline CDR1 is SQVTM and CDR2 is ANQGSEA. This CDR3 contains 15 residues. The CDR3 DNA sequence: TGCAGCGTTTCTTGGGGGATGAGGATGAACACTGAAGCTTTCTTT. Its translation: CSVSWGMRMNTEAFF.

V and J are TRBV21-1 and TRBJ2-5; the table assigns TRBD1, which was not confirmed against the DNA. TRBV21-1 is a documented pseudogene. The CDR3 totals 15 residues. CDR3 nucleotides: TGTGCCAGCAGCTCACGACAGGGGGCTGGGGAGACCCAGTACTTC. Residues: CASSSRQGAGETQYF.

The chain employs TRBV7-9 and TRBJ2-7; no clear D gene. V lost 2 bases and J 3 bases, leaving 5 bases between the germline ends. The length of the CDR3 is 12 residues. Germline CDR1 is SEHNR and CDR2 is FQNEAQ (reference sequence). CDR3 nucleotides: TGTGCCAGCAGCTTAACGGGCTACGAGCAGTACTTC. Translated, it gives CASSLTGYEQYF.

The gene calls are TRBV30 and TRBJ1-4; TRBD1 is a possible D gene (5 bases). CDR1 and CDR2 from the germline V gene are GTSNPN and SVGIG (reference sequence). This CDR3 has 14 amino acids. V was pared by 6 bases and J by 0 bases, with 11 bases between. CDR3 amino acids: CACPGRTTNEKLFF. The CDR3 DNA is TGTGCCTGTCCGGGACGGACAACTAATGAAAAACTGTTTTTT.

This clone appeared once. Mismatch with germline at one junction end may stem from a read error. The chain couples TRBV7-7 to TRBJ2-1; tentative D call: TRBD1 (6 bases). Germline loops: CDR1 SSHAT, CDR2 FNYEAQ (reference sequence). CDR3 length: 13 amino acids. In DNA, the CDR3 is TGTGCTAGCAGCTTCGACAGGCGGGATGAGCAGTTCTTC. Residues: CASSFDRRDEQFF.

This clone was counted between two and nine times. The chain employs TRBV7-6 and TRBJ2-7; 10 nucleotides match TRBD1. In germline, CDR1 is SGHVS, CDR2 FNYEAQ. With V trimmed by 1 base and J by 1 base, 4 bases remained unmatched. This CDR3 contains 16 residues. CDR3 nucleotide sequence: TGTGCCAGCAGCTTAGGACAGGGGGCAGGGTCCTACGAGCAGTACTTC. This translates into CASSLGQGAGSYEQYF. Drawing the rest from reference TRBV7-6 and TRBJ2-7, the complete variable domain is GAGVSQSPRYKVTKRGQDVALRCDPISGHVSLYWYRQALGQGPEFLTYFNYEAQQDKSGLPNDRFSAERPEGSISTLTIQRTEQRDSAMYRCASSLGQGAGSYEQYFGPGTRLTVT.

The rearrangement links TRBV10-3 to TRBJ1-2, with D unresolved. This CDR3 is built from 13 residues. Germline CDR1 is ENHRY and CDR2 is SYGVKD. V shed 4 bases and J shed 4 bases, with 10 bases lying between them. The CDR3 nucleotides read TGTGCCATCAGTGGCTCGGAACTCTATGGCTACACCTTC. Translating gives CAISGSELYGYTF.

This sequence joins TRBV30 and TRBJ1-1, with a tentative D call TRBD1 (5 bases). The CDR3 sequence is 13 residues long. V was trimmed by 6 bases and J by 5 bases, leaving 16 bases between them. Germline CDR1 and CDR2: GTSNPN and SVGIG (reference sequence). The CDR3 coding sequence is TGTGCCTGTATTAGGGGAGGAGGGACTGAAGCTTTCTTT. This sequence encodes CACIRGGGTEAFF.

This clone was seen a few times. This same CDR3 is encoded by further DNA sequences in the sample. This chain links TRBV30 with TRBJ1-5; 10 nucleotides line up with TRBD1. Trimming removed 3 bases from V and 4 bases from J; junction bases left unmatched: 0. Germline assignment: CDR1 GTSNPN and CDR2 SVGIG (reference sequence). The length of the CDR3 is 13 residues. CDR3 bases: TGTGCCTGGAGGGGACAGGGGAATCAGCCCCAGCATTTT. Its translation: CAWRGQGNQPQHF.